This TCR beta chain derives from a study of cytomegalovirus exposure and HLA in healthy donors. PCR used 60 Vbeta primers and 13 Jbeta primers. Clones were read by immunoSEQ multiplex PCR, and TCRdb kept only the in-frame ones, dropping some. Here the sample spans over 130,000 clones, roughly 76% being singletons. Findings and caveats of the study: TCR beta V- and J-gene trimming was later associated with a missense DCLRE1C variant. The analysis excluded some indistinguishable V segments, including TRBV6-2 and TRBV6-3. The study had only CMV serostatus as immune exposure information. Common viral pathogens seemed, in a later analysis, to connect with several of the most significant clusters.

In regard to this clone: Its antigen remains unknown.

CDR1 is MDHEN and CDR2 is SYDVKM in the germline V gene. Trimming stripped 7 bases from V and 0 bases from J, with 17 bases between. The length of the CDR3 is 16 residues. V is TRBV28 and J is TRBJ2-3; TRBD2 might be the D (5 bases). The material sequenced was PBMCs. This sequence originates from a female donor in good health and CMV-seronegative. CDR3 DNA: TGTGCCAGCAATTTGGAGGCAGAAACTAGCACAGATACGCAGTATTTT. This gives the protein CASNLEAETSTDTQYF.